The subject of this entry is one T cell receptor beta chain. Data came from immunoSEQ multiplex PCR; TCRdb stores just in-frame clones and leaves some out. The table lists more than 25,000 clones, around 89% of them singletons. Trimming left V 2 bases short and J 0 bases short, with 13 bases between. Germline-derived CDR1 and CDR2 are GTSNPN and SVGIG (reference sequence). This CDR3 region has 15 residues. The data belong to a study of T cell changes during pregnancy in multiple sclerosis. This chain uses TRBV30 with TRBJ1-1; tentative D call: TRBD1 (6 bases). The TCR originated in a female donor with multiple sclerosis, enrolled in a pregnancy study. This specimen consisted of CD8+ T cells from peripheral blood mononuclear cells, obtained after pregnancy. CDR3 nucleotide sequence: TGTGCCTGGAGTCCCTTCCAGGGGATGAACACTGAAGCTTTCTTT. It specifies CAWSPFQGMNTEAFF.